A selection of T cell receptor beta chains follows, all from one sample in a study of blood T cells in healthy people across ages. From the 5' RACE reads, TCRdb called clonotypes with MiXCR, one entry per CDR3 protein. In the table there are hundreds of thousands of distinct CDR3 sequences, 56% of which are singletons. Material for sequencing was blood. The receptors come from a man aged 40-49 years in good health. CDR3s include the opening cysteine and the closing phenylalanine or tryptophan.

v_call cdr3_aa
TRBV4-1 CASSQDGVRPQHF
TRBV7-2 CASSTSWDTVGLGGYTF
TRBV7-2 CASTITGTVKQETQYF
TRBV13 CASSLEMEINEQYF
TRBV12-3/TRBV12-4 CASTRDRIEDEQFF
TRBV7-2 CASSLEPGLGGEQYF
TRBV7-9 CASSATGWEYNEQFF
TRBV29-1 CSLMESAGNTQYF
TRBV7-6 CAGTWGQGDTDTQYF
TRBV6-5 CASTALETQYF
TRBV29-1 CSVEVPAMNTEAFF
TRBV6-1 CASSVLQGNEKLFF
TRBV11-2 CASSLEAINNSPLHF
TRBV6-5 CASRPPDGNYGYTF
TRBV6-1 CASSPGTGGAHSGANVLTF
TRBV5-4 CASSFFEEEQYF
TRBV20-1 CSARILPGTSGGGDTDTQYF
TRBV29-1 CSAVTPGTANSPLHF
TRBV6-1 CASSESLASPSYNEQFF
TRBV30 CAWKPRTGTGNEKLFF
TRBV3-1 CASNTGLAYDEQFF
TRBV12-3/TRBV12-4 CASSIRTVTYEQYF
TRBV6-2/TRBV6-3 CASSPDMRTASYSNQPQHF
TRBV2 CASSGPRDTEAFF
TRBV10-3 CAINSLAGGADTQYF
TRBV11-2 CASSYPQGTGGKNVYNEQFF
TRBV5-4 CASSLVRGPLDTQYF
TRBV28 CASRDGPAAKNIQYF
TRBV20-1 CSATQGATEAFF
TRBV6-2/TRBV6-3 CASITGTGANVLTF
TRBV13 CASSLTGLAVYEQYF
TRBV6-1 CASSEEGQGALSEQFF
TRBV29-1 CSVLGQPSQYF
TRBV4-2 CASSQDVEQRTYNSPLHF
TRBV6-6 CASTLLDNEQYF
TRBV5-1 CASSRVGETQYF
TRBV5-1 CASSLGGTGTSYEQYF
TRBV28 CASLWERAGSETQYF
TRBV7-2 CASSFPIAGSHEQYF
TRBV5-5 CASSLEAWWGQGDEKLFF
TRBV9 CASSVLTGQGSEKLFF
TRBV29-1 CSETGQGTDTQYF
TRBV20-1 CSARLAGSQETQYF
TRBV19 CASSPQGQGGETQYF
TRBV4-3 CASSRLPTTEQYF
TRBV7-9 CASSPQGTLGTQYF
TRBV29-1 CSVVVRNTGELFF